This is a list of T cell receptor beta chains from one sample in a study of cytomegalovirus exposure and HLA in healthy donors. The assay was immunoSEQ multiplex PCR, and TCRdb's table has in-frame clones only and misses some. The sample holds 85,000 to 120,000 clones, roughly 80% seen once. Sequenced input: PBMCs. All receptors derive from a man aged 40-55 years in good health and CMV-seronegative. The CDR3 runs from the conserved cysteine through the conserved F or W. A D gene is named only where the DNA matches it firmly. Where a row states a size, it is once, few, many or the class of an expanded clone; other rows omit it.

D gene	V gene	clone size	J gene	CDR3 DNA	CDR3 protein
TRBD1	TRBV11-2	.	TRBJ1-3	TGTGCCAGCAGCTCCTCCTGGGGGACAGCAGGAAACACCATATATTTT	CASSSSWGTAGNTIYF
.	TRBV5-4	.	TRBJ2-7	TGTGCCAGCAGCTTGCAAGACAGACCCTACGAGCAGTACTTC	CASSLQDRPYEQYF
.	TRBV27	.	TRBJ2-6	TGTGCCAGCAGTTTCGGTTTAGGGCGGAGGAGCTCTGGGGCCAACGTCCTGACTTTC	CASSFGLGRRSSGANVLTF
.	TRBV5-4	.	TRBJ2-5	TGTGCCAGCAGATCGGGACTGCGAGAGACCCAGTACTTC	CASRSGLRETQYF
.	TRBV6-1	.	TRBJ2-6	TGTGCCAGCACCCCCCTCTACGTCGGGGCCAACGTCCTGACTTTC	CASTPLYVGANVLTF
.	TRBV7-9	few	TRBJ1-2	TGTGCCAGCAGCCCGGGGAATCAACCCCTCTATGGCTACACCTTC	CASSPGNQPLYGYTF
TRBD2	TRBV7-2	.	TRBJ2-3	TGTGCCAGCAGCTTATACCCAGCGGGGGCTAGCACAGATACGCAGTATTTT	CASSLYPAGASTDTQYF
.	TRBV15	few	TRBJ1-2	TGTGCCACCAGCAGGGGCGGCGGGGGGAACTATGGCTACACCTTC	CATSRGGGGNYGYTF
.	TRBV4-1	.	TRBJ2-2	TGCGCCAGCAGCCAATGGGCAGCCAACACCGGGGAGCTGTTTTTT	CASSQWAANTGELFF
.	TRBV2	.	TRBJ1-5	TGTGCCAGCAGTGCCATGGAGGCGCAGCCCCAGCATTTT	CASSAMEAQPQHF
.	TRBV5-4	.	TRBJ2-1	TGTGCCAGCAGCTTGGTGGGGGGGCCACACAATGAGCAGTTCTTC	CASSLVGGPHNEQFF
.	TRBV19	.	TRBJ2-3	TGTGCCAGTAGTACTGGCCTCGCAGATACGCAGTATTTT	CASSTGLADTQYF
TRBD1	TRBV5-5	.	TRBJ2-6	TGTGCCAGCAGCTTGAGAGGGACAGGGACCTCCGGGGCCAACGTCCTGACTTTC	CASSLRGTGTSGANVLTF
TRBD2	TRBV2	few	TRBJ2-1	TGTGCCAGCAGTCCCTCTAGCGGGGGGGCTCATGAGCAGTTCTTC	CASSPSSGGAHEQFF
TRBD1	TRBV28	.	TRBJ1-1	TGTGCCAGCAACACGGGACAGGTTGACACTGAAGCTTTCTTT	CASNTGQVDTEAFF
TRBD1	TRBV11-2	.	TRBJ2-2	TGTGCCAGCAGCAAAGACGGGACAGGGGGGACCGGGGAGCTGTTTTTT	CASSKDGTGGTGELFF
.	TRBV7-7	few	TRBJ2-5	TGTGCCAGCAGCTTAGTCGGTCGGGGGACCCAGTACTTC	CASSLVGRGTQYF